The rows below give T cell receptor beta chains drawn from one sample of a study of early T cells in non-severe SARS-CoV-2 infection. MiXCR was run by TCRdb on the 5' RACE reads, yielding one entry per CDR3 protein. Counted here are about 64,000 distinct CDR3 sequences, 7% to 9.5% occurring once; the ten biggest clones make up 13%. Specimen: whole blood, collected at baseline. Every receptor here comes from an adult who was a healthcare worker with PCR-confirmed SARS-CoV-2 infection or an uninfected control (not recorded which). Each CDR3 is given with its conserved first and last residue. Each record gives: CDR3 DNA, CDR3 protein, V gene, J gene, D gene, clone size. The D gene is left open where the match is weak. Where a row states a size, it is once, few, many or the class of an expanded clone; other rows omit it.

DNA: TGTGCCAGCAGCCCTCAGACTAGCCCCACAGAGACCCAGTACTTC; CDR3: CASSPQTSPTETQYF; V: TRBV7-2; J: TRBJ2-5; D: TRBD2; size: few
DNA: TGTGCCAGCTCACCATCTCTGGCCCAGGAAGAGACCCAGTACTTC; CDR3: CASSPSLAQEETQYF; V: TRBV18; J: TRBJ2-5; D: -; size: -
DNA: TGTGCCAGCAGCTTCGTAACAGGGGGGGCGGACACTGAAGCTTTCTTT; CDR3: CASSFVTGGADTEAFF; V: TRBV7-2; J: TRBJ1-1; D: TRBD1; size: many
DNA: TGCGCCAGCAGCCATAAGGACGGCTTGCACACTGAAGCTTTCTTT; CDR3: CASSHKDGLHTEAFF; V: TRBV4-1; J: TRBJ1-1; D: -; size: -
DNA: TGTGCCAGCAGCGCAAGATCCGGGGAAGAGACCCAGTACTTC; CDR3: CASSARSGEETQYF; V: TRBV7-9; J: TRBJ2-5; D: -; size: -
DNA: TGTGCCAGCAGCCGCACTAGCGTCAACACCGGGGAGCTGTTTTTT; CDR3: CASSRTSVNTGELFF; V: TRBV6-6; J: TRBJ2-2; D: TRBD2; size: few
DNA: TGCGCCAGCAGCTTGGACCCCTGGCAGGGGGGCACTGAAGCTTTCTTT; CDR3: CASSLDPWQGGTEAFF; V: TRBV5-1; J: TRBJ1-1; D: TRBD1; size: -
DNA: TGTGCCAGCAGTTACTCGAGTCAGACCGACGAGCAGTACTTC; CDR3: CASSYSSQTDEQYF; V: TRBV6-6; J: TRBJ2-7; D: -; size: many
DNA: TGTGCCAGCTCACCACCGGAGGGGACCTACGAGCAGTACTTC; CDR3: CASSPPEGTYEQYF; V: TRBV18; J: TRBJ2-7; D: -; size: many
DNA: TGCAGTGCTAGAGATACCAGGAGCAATCAGCCCCAGCATTTT; CDR3: CSARDTRSNQPQHF; V: TRBV20-1; J: TRBJ1-5; D: -; size: few
DNA: TGTGCCAGCAGCCGAGAGGGTGAAAAACTGTTTTTT; CDR3: CASSREGEKLFF; V: TRBV7-9; J: TRBJ1-4; D: -; size: many
DNA: TGTGCCAGCAGCGTAGGAATCGGTCCCTACGAGCAGTACTTC; CDR3: CASSVGIGPYEQYF; V: TRBV9; J: TRBJ2-7; D: -; size: -
DNA: TGCAGTGCTAGCCGGACGGACTATGGCTACACCTTC; CDR3: CSASRTDYGYTF; V: TRBV20-1; J: TRBJ1-2; D: -; size: -
DNA: TGCAGTGCTGACAGACAGGGTCCCGGGGAGCTGTTTTTT; CDR3: CSADRQGPGELFF; V: TRBV20-1; J: TRBJ2-2; D: TRBD1; size: few
DNA: TGCAGTGCCACCCGGGGGGAAACTGCTTCCGACGAGCAGTACTTC; CDR3: CSATRGETASDEQYF; V: TRBV20-1; J: TRBJ2-7; D: TRBD2; size: few
DNA: TGCGCCAGCAGCTCAACCCCAGCGGGGGTAGGCTACACCTTC; CDR3: CASSSTPAGVGYTF; V: TRBV5-1; J: TRBJ1-2; D: -; size: many
DNA: TGCAGCGTTGGTCACGACCAGGAACCGACCGGGGAGCTGTTTTTT; CDR3: CSVGHDQEPTGELFF; V: TRBV29-1; J: TRBJ2-2; D: -; size: few
DNA: TGTGCCAGCAGCAGGGACAGCACAGATACGCAGTATTTT; CDR3: CASSRDSTDTQYF; V: TRBV5-4; J: TRBJ2-3; D: -; size: many
DNA: TGTGCCAGCAGCCGTCTGTCGGGCGATGGAGAGACCCAGTACTTC; CDR3: CASSRLSGDGETQYF; V: TRBV7-9; J: TRBJ2-5; D: -; size: many
DNA: TGTGCCAGCAGACCTCCGGGGGTCACCAATGAGCAGTTCTTC; CDR3: CASRPPGVTNEQFF; V: TRBV28; J: TRBJ2-1; D: -; size: many
DNA: TGTGCCAGCAGCACCGAGACAGGGGAGGACACTGAAGCTTTCTTT; CDR3: CASSTETGEDTEAFF; V: TRBV7-9; J: TRBJ1-1; D: TRBD1; size: -
DNA: TGCAGTGCAGGGAAAGTCGGCGGATATAGCAATCAGCCCCAGCATTTT; CDR3: CSAGKVGGYSNQPQHF; V: TRBV20-1; J: TRBJ1-5; D: -; size: -
DNA: TGTGCCAGAACACAGGGGACATGCTACAATGAGCAGTTCTTC; CDR3: CARTQGTCYNEQFF; V: TRBV10-3; J: TRBJ2-1; D: TRBD1; size: -
DNA: TGTGCCACCAGTGATTTGCGGGACACCTCCTACGAGCAGTACTTC; CDR3: CATSDLRDTSYEQYF; V: TRBV24-1; J: TRBJ2-7; D: -; size: many
DNA: TGTGCCAGCAGACAAGAGACCCAGTACTTC; CDR3: CASRQETQYF; V: TRBV6-2/TRBV6-3; J: TRBJ2-5; D: -; size: medium-sized
DNA: TGCAGTGCAGGGCGGGAGCTCACCTACGAGCAGTACTTC; CDR3: CSAGRELTYEQYF; V: TRBV20-1; J: TRBJ2-7; D: TRBD2; size: few
DNA: TGTGCCAGCAGCTTAGCTTCTTACAATGAGCAGTTCTTC; CDR3: CASSLASYNEQFF; V: TRBV13; J: TRBJ2-1; D: -; size: -
DNA: TGCAGCGTTGTTTGGGAGAACACCGGGGAGCTGTTTTTT; CDR3: CSVVWENTGELFF; V: TRBV29-1; J: TRBJ2-2; D: -; size: -
DNA: TGCAGCGTCCTGGGGACAGACAACCAAGAGACCCAGTACTTC; CDR3: CSVLGTDNQETQYF; V: TRBV29-1; J: TRBJ2-5; D: TRBD1; size: -
DNA: TGTGCCAGCAGTTACTCGGGGGATTTTCGAGGCTACACCTTC; CDR3: CASSYSGDFRGYTF; V: TRBV6-5; J: TRBJ1-2; D: -; size: few
DNA: TGTGCCAGCACCCGCCACGGGGCCAACGTCCTGACTTTC; CDR3: CASTRHGANVLTF; V: TRBV6-2/TRBV6-3; J: TRBJ2-6; D: -; size: -
DNA: TGTGCCAGCAGCCCCCATGGGACTCAGAAAGATACGCAGTATTTT; CDR3: CASSPHGTQKDTQYF; V: TRBV5-4; J: TRBJ2-3; D: -; size: -
DNA: TGTGCCAGCGGTCAGGACAGGAGGAACATTCAGTACTTC; CDR3: CASGQDRRNIQYF; V: TRBV6-6; J: TRBJ2-4; D: TRBD1; size: few
DNA: TGTGCCAGCAGCCAAGGGACAGGGAACTTGGTAGGGGAGCTGTTTTTT; CDR3: CASSQGTGNLVGELFF; V: TRBV11-1; J: TRBJ2-2; D: TRBD1; size: many
DNA: TGTGCCAGCAGTCCATTCATAGTTGACAGCTTCTATGGCTACACCTTC; CDR3: CASSPFIVDSFYGYTF; V: TRBV27; J: TRBJ1-2; D: -; size: many
DNA: TGCGCCAGCAGCTTGTTTAGCATGAGCTCCTACGAGCAGTACTTC; CDR3: CASSLFSMSSYEQYF; V: TRBV5-1; J: TRBJ2-7; D: -; size: -
DNA: TGTGCCAGCTCACCAAGCAGGACAGCTAGCACAGATACGCAGTATTTT; CDR3: CASSPSRTASTDTQYF; V: TRBV18; J: TRBJ2-3; D: -; size: many
DNA: TGTGCCAGCAGCGCCCGCGGGAGTAGCACAGATACGCAGTATTTT; CDR3: CASSARGSSTDTQYF; V: TRBV13; J: TRBJ2-3; D: TRBD2; size: -
DNA: TGTGCCAGCAGCGTAGGAGGTAGCGGGAGCTACGAGCAGTACTTC; CDR3: CASSVGGSGSYEQYF; V: TRBV9; J: TRBJ2-7; D: TRBD2; size: -
DNA: TGTGCCAGCAGGGCAGGGCCAAGCTCCTACGAGCAGTACTTC; CDR3: CASRAGPSSYEQYF; V: TRBV12-3/TRBV12-4; J: TRBJ2-7; D: -; size: many
DNA: TGCAGTGCTAGAGGTCGGGGGACCGGGGAGCTGTTTTTT; CDR3: CSARGRGTGELFF; V: TRBV20-1; J: TRBJ2-2; D: -; size: few
DNA: TGTGCCAGCAGCAGCGGGGTCCGCCAGCCCCAGCATTTT; CDR3: CASSSGVRQPQHF; V: TRBV7-9; J: TRBJ1-5; D: -; size: few
DNA: TGTGCCAGCAGGGCGGGGAAGGGGACGAACACCGGGGAGCTGTTTTTT; CDR3: CASRAGKGTNTGELFF; V: TRBV5-4; J: TRBJ2-2; D: -; size: many
DNA: TGTGCCAGCGACGAAGGGCCCCAGTTCGTTCAGTACTTC; CDR3: CASDEGPQFVQYF; V: TRBV9; J: TRBJ2-4; D: -; size: many
DNA: TGCAGTGCTAGAACCCCGGGGAGGACAGATACGCAGTATTTT; CDR3: CSARTPGRTDTQYF; V: TRBV20-1; J: TRBJ2-3; D: -; size: few
DNA: TGCAGCGTCAACAGGGGGCCAGAAAGCGGCTACACCTTC; CDR3: CSVNRGPESGYTF; V: TRBV29-1; J: TRBJ1-2; D: TRBD1; size: many
DNA: TGTGCCAGCAGTTACCGCCCCATCTTGAGCGTCCTAACAGATACGCAGTATTTT; CDR3: CASSYRPILSVLTDTQYF; V: TRBV6-5; J: TRBJ2-3; D: -; size: -
DNA: TGTGCCAGCAGCTCAAAGAACACTGAAGCTTTCTTT; CDR3: CASSSKNTEAFF; V: TRBV7-3; J: TRBJ1-1; D: -; size: few
DNA: TGTGCCAGCAGGCCGAGACTAGCGGGAGGAAATGAGCAGTTCTTC; CDR3: CASRPRLAGGNEQFF; V: TRBV7-2; J: TRBJ2-1; D: TRBD2; size: many
DNA: TGCAGCGTTGAAGATTGGCGGACAGGGTCCCCCCGGTTCTTC; CDR3: CSVEDWRTGSPRFF; V: TRBV29-1; J: TRBJ2-1; D: TRBD1; size: few
DNA: TGTGCCAGCAGCCCCCGGGGCCGGCGGGATGAGCAGTTCTTC; CDR3: CASSPRGRRDEQFF; V: TRBV11-3; J: TRBJ2-1; D: -; size: few
DNA: TGTGCCAGCAGCCTCAGGGCCTCCACCGGGGAGCTGTTTTTT; CDR3: CASSLRASTGELFF; V: TRBV7-2; J: TRBJ2-2; D: -; size: many
DNA: TGTGCCAGCAGCCCGAGGACTAGCGGGAGACTCACAGATACGCAGTATTTT; CDR3: CASSPRTSGRLTDTQYF; V: TRBV13; J: TRBJ2-3; D: TRBD2; size: -
DNA: TGTGCCAGCAGCCCTACTAAAGGGGGCAGGGGGCTTTACAATGAGCAGTTCTTC; CDR3: CASSPTKGGRGLYNEQFF; V: TRBV7-3; J: TRBJ2-1; D: TRBD1; size: many
DNA: TGTGCCAGCAGTACTAAGACGGACACCGGGGAGCTGTTTTTT; CDR3: CASSTKTDTGELFF; V: TRBV6-2/TRBV6-3; J: TRBJ2-2; D: -; size: -